Included here is one T cell receptor (beta chain) sequence, with context. These data are taken from a study of CD8+ T cells in alopecia areata. Overall study: Scoring of treated patients' severity used the percentage of affected scalp area.

CDR1 and CDR2 from the germline V gene are ENHRY and SYGVKD. CDR3 length: 14 residues. Between the trimmed V and J ends, which lost 10 bases and 0 bases, there was a span of 12 bases. The treatment is: oral pan-JAK inhibitor, 5-10 mg twice daily. Peripheral blood samples and lesional scalp punch biopsies were obtained from alopecia areata patients. The authors extracted RNA and reverse transcribed it into cDNA as the sequencing template. Here immunoSEQ multiplex PCR was the method, and the copy in TCRdb shows in-frame clones only, minus some. The sample comprises 150,000 to 200,000 clones, roughly 64% of which are singletons, and over 9.5% rests with the top ten.

This sample comprised CD8+ T cells sorted from blood, obtained at week 24, from a patient treated with tofacitinib. The V call is TRBV10-3, the J call TRBJ2-2; D may correspond to TRBD1 or TRBD2 (6 bases each). This clonotype originated in a human donor with alopecia areata. As DNA, the CDR3 is TGTGCCACCCCGGGGGACACGAACACCGGGGAGCTGTTTTTT. Its protein is CATPGDTNTGELFF.